This T cell receptor beta chain was identified during a study of vaccination and CD4 T cells after COVID-19 (dated 2022 in TCRdb). As for the study more broadly: Every convalescent patient had a positive nasal swab PCR test for SARS-CoV-2, with mild disease in roughly ten patients and severe disease in one. Six males and four females were included in the convalescent cohort, with two Hispanic individuals, seven Caucasians, two Asians and one multiracial person represented. Participants received two doses of either the Pfizer-BioNTech BNT162b2 vaccine (n=8) or the Moderna mRNA-1273 vaccine (n=2). Post-COVID blood samples from convalescent patients were collected a median of around 100 days after diagnosis, with a range of roughly 35 to 170 days. The time from the second vaccine dose to post-vaccine blood sampling had a median of around 72 days and ranged from 14 to 241 days. A few convalescent patients gave samples both early after vaccination (day 14) and late after vaccination (days 161 to 241). The spike-specific CD4+ TCR repertoire was compared before and after mRNA vaccination in fewer than eleven COVID-19 convalescent patients and a few infection-naive healthy vaccine recipients.

The method behind the library was PCR. Instrument used: Illumina iSeq 100. In the paper's pipeline: Non-productive sequences were filtered out, and CDR3s that did not start with C, did not end with F or W, or were shorter than 7 amino acids were discarded. CDR3 homology was assessed with Levenshtein distances (stringdist) and unrooted phylogenetic trees (ape) in R version 3.6.1. Through fastp at Q25 and MiXCR, TCRdb rebuilt clones from the public reads, retaining in-frame beta chains. Identical CDR3 proteins give one entry, which carries the most common genes and DNA. TCRdb's processing, not the authors' own work, is the source of the V and J calls. This sample has tens of thousands of distinct CDR3 sequences in its table, and about 46% of those were observed once. The ten top clones hold 5% to 6% of the sample. Overall study outcomes, separate from this receptor: Of the vaccine-specific clones found in convalescent patients, nearly all (304 of 307) were mono-reactive for SARS-CoV-2 spike instead of being cross-reactive with common cold coronaviruses. Relatively few convalescent patients were included in the study, and early timepoints after natural infection were not analyzed. Among the post-vaccine SARS-CoV-2-reactive clones in convalescent patients, a median approximately 90% showed up only after vaccination, which suggests vaccine-specific priming. The median count of SARS-CoV-2-reactive clonotypes went up from 20 to 25 after infection to 30 to 40 after vaccination, although the change was not significant.

The time point label, read with the paper, signifies: late sampling 161 to 241 days after vaccination in a few convalescent patients. The convalescent patients' positive SARS-CoV-2 PCR tests fell between March and December 2020, which was before the Alpha, Beta and Delta variants emerged in the United States. PBMCs were separated from whole blood using Ficoll-Paque Plus gradient centrifugation and then either used fresh or cryopreserved at -140C. This clonotype was found once. This clone's antigen is unknown. Within one base of it there is no much larger clone, and no base qualities were kept. Support from one read is weak. The clonotype was recovered from a human donor who had recovered from COVID-19. The sample was CD4+ T cells from blood, taken about 7 months after SARS-CoV-2 vaccination.

The CDR3 corresponds to CASSPPWTGHNEQFF. The bases are TGTGCCAGCAGCCCCCCCTGGACAGGACACAATGAGCAGTTCTTC. In this chain, TRBV7-9 is recombined with TRBJ2-1; a stretch of 7 junction bases matches TRBD1. Relative to germline, V is missing 5 bases and J is missing 5 bases, with 9 bases of the junction outside any gene match. Sequences SEHNR (CDR1) and FQNEAQ (CDR2) are obtained from the germline V gene (reference sequence). The cysteine opens and the phenylalanine closes a CDR3 of 15 amino acids. This entry keeps only the CDR3 DNA: 45 bases, framed from base 1.